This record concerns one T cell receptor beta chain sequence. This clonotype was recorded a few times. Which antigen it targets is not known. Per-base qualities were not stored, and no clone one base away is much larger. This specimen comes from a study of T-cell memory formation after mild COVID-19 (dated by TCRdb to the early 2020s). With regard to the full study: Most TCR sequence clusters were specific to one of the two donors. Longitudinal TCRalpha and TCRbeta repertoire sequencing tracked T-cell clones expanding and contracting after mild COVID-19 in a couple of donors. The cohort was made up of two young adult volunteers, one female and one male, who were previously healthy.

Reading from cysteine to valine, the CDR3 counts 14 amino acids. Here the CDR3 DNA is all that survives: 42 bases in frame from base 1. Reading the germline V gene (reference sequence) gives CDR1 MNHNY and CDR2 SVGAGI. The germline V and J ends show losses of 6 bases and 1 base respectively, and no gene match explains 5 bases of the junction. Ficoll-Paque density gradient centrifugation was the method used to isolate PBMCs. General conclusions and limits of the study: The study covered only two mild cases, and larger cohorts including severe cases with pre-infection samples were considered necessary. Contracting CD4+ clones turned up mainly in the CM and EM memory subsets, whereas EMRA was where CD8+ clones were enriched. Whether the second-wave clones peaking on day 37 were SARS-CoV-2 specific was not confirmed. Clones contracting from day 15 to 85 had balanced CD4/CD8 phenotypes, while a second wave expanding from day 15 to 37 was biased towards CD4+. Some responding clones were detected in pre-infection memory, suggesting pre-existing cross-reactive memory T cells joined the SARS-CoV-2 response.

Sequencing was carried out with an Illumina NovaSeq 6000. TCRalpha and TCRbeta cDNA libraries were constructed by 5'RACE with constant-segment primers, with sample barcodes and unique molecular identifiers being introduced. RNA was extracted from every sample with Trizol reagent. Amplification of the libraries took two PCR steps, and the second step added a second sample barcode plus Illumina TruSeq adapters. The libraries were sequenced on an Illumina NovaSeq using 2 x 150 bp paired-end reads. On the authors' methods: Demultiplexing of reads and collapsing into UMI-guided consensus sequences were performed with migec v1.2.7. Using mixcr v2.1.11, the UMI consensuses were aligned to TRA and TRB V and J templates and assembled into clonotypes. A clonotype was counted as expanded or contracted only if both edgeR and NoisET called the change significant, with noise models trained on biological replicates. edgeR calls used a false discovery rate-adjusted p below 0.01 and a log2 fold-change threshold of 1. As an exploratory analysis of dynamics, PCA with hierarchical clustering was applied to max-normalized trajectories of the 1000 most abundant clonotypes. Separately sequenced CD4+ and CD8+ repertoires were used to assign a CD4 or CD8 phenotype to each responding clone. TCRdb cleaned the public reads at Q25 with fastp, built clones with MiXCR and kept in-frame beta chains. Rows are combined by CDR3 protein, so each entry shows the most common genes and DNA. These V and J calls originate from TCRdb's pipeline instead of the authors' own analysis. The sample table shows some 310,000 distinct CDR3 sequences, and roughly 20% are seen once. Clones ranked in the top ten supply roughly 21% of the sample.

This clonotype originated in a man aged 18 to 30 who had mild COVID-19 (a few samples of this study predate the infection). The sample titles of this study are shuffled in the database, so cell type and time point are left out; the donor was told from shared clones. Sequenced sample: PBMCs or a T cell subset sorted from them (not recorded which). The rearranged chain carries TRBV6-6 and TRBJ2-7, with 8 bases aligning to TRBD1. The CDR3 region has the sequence CASRSTGGSYEQYV. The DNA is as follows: TGTGCCAGCAGATCTACAGGGGGGTCCTACGAGCAGTACGTC.